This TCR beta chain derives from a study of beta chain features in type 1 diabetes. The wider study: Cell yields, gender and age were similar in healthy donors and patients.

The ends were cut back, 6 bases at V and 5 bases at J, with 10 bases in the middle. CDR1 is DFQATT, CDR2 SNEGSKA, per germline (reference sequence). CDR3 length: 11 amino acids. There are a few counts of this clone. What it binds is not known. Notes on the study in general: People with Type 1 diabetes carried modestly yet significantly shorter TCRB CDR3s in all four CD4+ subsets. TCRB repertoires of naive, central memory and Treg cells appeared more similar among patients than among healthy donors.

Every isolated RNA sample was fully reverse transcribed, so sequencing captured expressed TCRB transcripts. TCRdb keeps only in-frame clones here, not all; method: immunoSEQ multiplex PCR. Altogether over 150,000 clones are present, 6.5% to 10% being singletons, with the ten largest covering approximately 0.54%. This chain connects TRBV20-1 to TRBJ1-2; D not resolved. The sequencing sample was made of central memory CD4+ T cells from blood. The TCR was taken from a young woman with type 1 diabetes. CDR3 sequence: CSAAAVYGYTF. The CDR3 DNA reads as TGCAGTGCCGCTGCGGTTTATGGCTACACCTTC.